The clone carrying this T cell receptor (beta chain) came up many times. Antigen: not known. Trimming took off 3 bases at V and 7 bases at J, with 12 bases between the two ends. Germline CDR1 reads KGHSH; CDR2 reads LQKENI. The CDR3 runs 13 residues. This specimen comes from a study of molecular identifiers for immune sequencing clone quantification. Study-wide background: In replicates, RNA taken from approximately 20,000 or 100,000 naive CD8 cells was divided five ways, and four portions underwent sequencing.

Based on a CD8+CD4-CCR7+CD45RA+ profile, naive CD8 T cells were sorted. Findings of the study overall: Barcode sharing among identical TCR molecules could make large clones appear smaller. Even with 1 million or so naive cells present, spiked Jurkat TCR RNA from one cell was reportedly detectable.

TCRdb reprocessed the PCR reads via MiXCR and lists one record per CDR3 protein. Found here are under 650,000 distinct CDR3 sequences, 15% to 20% of them singletons; the top ten hold roughly 0.9%. The V and J genes are TRBV18 and TRBJ1-1; D is unclear. Sequencing was performed on naive CD8+ T cells from blood, with Jurkat cell RNA spiked in. The subset was: FACS-sorted CD8+CD4-CCR7+CD45RA+ naive T cells. This TCR was recovered from a human donor in good health. Some libraries in this study had Jurkat cell RNA spiked in. The CDR3 DNA follows: TGTGCCAGCTCACCGCCAGAACCAATTGAAGCTTTCTTT. As protein: CASSPPEPIEAFF.